These 14 T cell receptor beta chains came from one sample sequenced in a study of blood T cell repertoires in COVID-19. The method was immunoSEQ multiplex PCR; TCRdb's version includes in-frame clones alone and lacks a portion of them. The table has approximately 100,000 clones, approximately 91% seen once. Sequenced input: peripheral blood. The receptors were gathered from a woman aged 60-75 years with acute or convalescent COVID-19.

This chain uses TRBV5-1 with TRBJ2-3; TRBD1 aligns across 8 bases. This CDR3 region has 13 residues. CDR1 and CDR2 (germline): SGHRS, YFSETQ. Trimming at V came to 5 bases and at J to 4 bases, leaving 3 bases not matched to a gene. As DNA, the CDR3 is TGCGCCAGCAGGACACAGGGGGCAGATACGCAGTATTTT. Amino acid sequence: CASRTQGADTQYF.

This chain links TRBV5-5 with TRBJ2-7, with D maybe TRBD2 (5 bases). With 1 base removed from V and 2 bases from J, the gap between germline ends came to 13 bases. The CDR3 sequence is 15 residues long. Germline CDR1 and CDR2: SGHKS and YYEKEE (reference sequence). This chain's CDR3 is CASSLWTDLPYEQYF. The CDR3 nucleotides are TGTGCCAGCAGCTTGTGGACTGACTTACCCTACGAGCAGTACTTC. The variable domain in full, completed from reference TRBV5-5 and TRBJ2-7, reads DAGVTQSPTHLIKTRGQQVTLRCSPISGHKSVSWYQQVLGQGPQFIFQYYEKEERGRGNFPDRFSARQFPNYSSELNVNALLLGDSALYLCASSLWTDLPYEQYFGPGTRLTVT.

The rearrangement uses TRBV19 and TRBJ1-2; TRBD1 aligns across 7 bases. The length of the CDR3 is 17 residues. After removal of 1 base from V and 4 bases from J, the junction contained 12 bases not matched to a gene. The germline V gene encodes CDR1 LNHDA and CDR2 SQIVND (reference sequence). In DNA, the CDR3 is TGTGCCAGTAGTATAGTTGGAGGACGAGGGACAGCCTATGGCTACACCTTC. It codes for CASSIVGGRGTAYGYTF.

In this sample, this clone turned up once. The chain combines TRBV27 with TRBJ2-3, with a possible D match to TRBD2 (5 bases). Deletions cut 0 bases from V and 11 bases from J, with 12 bases between. Germline assignment: CDR1 MNHEY and CDR2 SMNVEV (reference sequence). CDR3 length: 13 residues. The CDR3 DNA sequence: TGTGCCAGCAGTTTATCGCTGCGGGCAGGGCAGTATTTT. Its protein is CASSLSLRAGQYF.

The V and J genes are TRBV19 and TRBJ1-6, with 7 bases matching TRBD1. V lost 11 bases to trimming and J lost 7 bases; unmatched junction nucleotides: 8. This CDR3 spans 13 amino acids. The V gene's germline CDR1 is LNHDA and CDR2 SQIVND (reference sequence). As DNA, the CDR3 is TGTGCCGGCCGACAGGGCGGGAATTCACCCCTCCACTTT. This translates into CAGRQGGNSPLHF.

The chain employs TRBV5-1 and TRBJ2-2; 12 bases line up with TRBD2. V gave up 5 bases and J gave up 2 bases; unmatched junction bases: 10. The CDR3 contains 18 residues. Germline V lookup: CDR1 SGHRS, CDR2 YFSETQ. CDR3 nucleotides: TGCGCCAGCAGAAGTTTAAGGACTAGCGGGATTAACACCGGGGAGCTGTTTTTT. It is translated as CASRSLRTSGINTGELFF.

This sequence joins TRBV7-2 and TRBJ2-1; 8 bases fit TRBD2. V lost 4 bases, J lost 1 base, and 3 bases stayed unmatched. Germline CDR1 and CDR2: SGHTA and FQGNSA. The CDR3 length is 15 residues. The CDR3 DNA reads as TGTGCCAGCAGCTCGGGGGGGATATCCTACAATGAGCAGTTCTTC. Its protein product is CASSSGGISYNEQFF.

The chain is built from TRBV27 and TRBJ1-6; D might be TRBD1 (5 bases). CDR1 and CDR2 from the germline V gene are MNHEY and SMNVEV (reference sequence). V was trimmed by 6 bases and J by 8 bases, leaving 11 bases between them. The CDR3 is 13 amino acids. The chain's CDR3 is CASRGWGDSPLHF. Here the CDR3 DNA reads TGTGCCAGCAGGGGGTGGGGGGATTCACCCCTCCACTTT.

This clone was picked up one time. J is TRBJ2-3 and V is TRBV5-1; D is perhaps TRBD2 (7 bases). CDR1 is SGHRS and CDR2 is YFSETQ in the germline V gene. V was trimmed by 6 bases and J by 4 bases, leaving 18 bases between them. The CDR3 has 15 residues. The CDR3 coding sequence is TGCGCCAGCACCCCGGAGGCGGGGGCCCCAGATACGCAGTATTTT. Translation: CASTPEAGAPDTQYF.

The chain is built from TRBV20-1 and TRBJ1-1, with 7 bases aligning to TRBD1. Germline CDR1 is DFQATT and CDR2 is SNEGSKA (reference sequence). V gave up 7 bases and J gave up 8 bases; unmatched junction bases: 7. This CDR3 contains 11 residues. The CDR3 DNA follows: TGCAGTGTTACACAGGGGAGGGAAGCTTTCTTT. It is translated as CSVTQGREAFF.

The chain is built from TRBV5-1 and TRBJ1-2; 7 positions agree with TRBD1. J was trimmed by 8 bases and V by 4 bases; bases with no gene match: 8. CDR1 is SGHRS and CDR2 is YFSETQ in the germline V gene. The CDR3 is 13 amino acids. CDR3 protein: CASSLEGALGYTF. The CDR3 DNA follows: TGCGCCAGCAGCCTGGAGGGGGCGCTCGGCTACACCTTC.

This chain links TRBV9 with TRBJ1-1, with TRBD1 matching over 8 bases. Unmatched junction bases numbered 6, after V lost 3 bases and J lost 11 bases. CDR3 size: 12 residues. Germline V gene sequence: CDR1 SGDLS, CDR2 YYNGEE. For the CDR3, the DNA is TGTGCCAGCAGCGGGCAGGGGGCTTGGGCTTTCTTT. Translated: CASSGQGAWAFF.

This chain connects TRBV19 to TRBJ1-5; no reliable D call. Between the trimmed V and J ends, which lost 3 bases and 3 bases, there was a span of 15 bases. Germline-derived CDR1 and CDR2 are LNHDA and SQIVND (reference sequence). The CDR3 is 16 amino acids. The CDR3 sequence: CASSIGLRQPNQPQHF. The CDR3, as DNA: TGTGCCAGTAGTATTGGTCTGCGGCAGCCCAATCAGCCCCAGCATTTT.

The rearrangement links TRBV15 to TRBJ2-7; TRBD1 matches at 8 bases. The CDR3 length is 15 residues. From germline, CDR1 is LNHNV and CDR2 YYDKDF (reference sequence). The V segment lost 1 base and the J segment 2 bases; nucleotides outside the gene matches: 4. DNA of the CDR3: TGTGCCACCAGCAGAGCCGGACAGGGACCCTACGAGCAGTACGTC. Its protein product is CATSRAGQGPYEQYV.